This entry lists 20 T cell receptor beta chains sequenced from one sample in a study of shared clonotypes between healthy human individuals (dated by TCRdb to 2020 to 2021). The library came from the immunoSEQ multiplex PCR assay. This is the immuneACCESS table as TCRdb keeps it, with only in-frame sequences that have V and J called. A part of the clones is gone; compared with another copy, unresolved V genes explain less than half, and the rest is unexplained. In all, the sample holds about 980,000 clones, and more than 75% of those were seen once. Roughly 1.5% of the sample comes from the top ten. Sample: memory CD4+ T cells sorted from blood. This specimen's cell subset or site label, interpreted: CD45RA-negative fraction. Receptors originate from a man aged 18 to 30 in good health.

The J gene is TRBJ2-5, the V gene TRBV30, with D possibly being TRBD1 (5 bases). This CDR3 comprises 14 residues. The V end was cut by 4 bases, the J end by 9 bases, with 21 bases between. CDR1 and CDR2 (germline): GTSNPN, SVGIG (reference sequence). The CDR3: CAWTGGQGPLAQYF. The CDR3 region has the DNA TGTGCCTGGACAGGTGGTCAGGGCCCCCTGGCCCAGTACTTC.

The chain has TRBV4-1 and TRBJ1-2; 11 positions agree with TRBD1. The CDR3 covers 15 residues. CDR1 and CDR2 (germline): MGHRA, YSYEKL. V gave up 1 base and J gave up 7 bases; unmatched junction bases: 5. The CDR3 region is CASSQAGQGARGYTF. The CDR3 DNA reads as TGCGCCAGCAGCCAAGCCGGACAGGGGGCGCGTGGCTACACCTTC.

The chain joins TRBV6-5 to TRBJ2-1; D not resolved. CDR1 is MNHEY, CDR2 SVGAGI, per germline. Trimming cost V 2 bases and J 7 bases, with 12 bases left between them. The CDR3 is made up of 14 amino acids. CDR3 nucleotide sequence: TGTGCCAGCAGTTACAACGTGGTAACGAATGAGCAGTTCTTC. Protein: CASSYNVVTNEQFF.

The rearrangement links TRBV7-2 to TRBJ2-3; D gene uncertain. Between the trimmed V and J ends, which lost 5 bases and 5 bases, there was a span of 8 bases. The CDR3 totals 12 residues. Per the germline V gene, CDR1 is SGHTA and CDR2 is FQGNSA. CDR3 residues: CASSPTQDTQYF. As DNA, the CDR3 is TGTGCCAGCAGCCCTACACAAGATACGCAGTATTTT. The whole variable domain, filled in from reference TRBV7-2 and TRBJ2-3, reads GAGVSQSPSNKVTEKGKDVELRCDPISGHTALYWYRQSLGQGLEFLIYFQGNSAPDKSGLPSDRFSAERTGGSVSTLTIQRTQQEDSAVYLCASSPTQDTQYFGPGTRLTVL.

J is TRBJ2-7 and V is TRBV7-9; D gene unclear. V was trimmed by 4 bases and J by 0 bases, leaving 16 bases between them. The CDR3 extends over 16 amino acids. Germline V gives CDR1 SEHNR, CDR2 FQNEAQ (reference sequence). CDR3 nucleotide sequence: TGTGCCAGCAGCTCCCCTCGACAACCGAGCTCCTACGAGCAGTACTTC. Protein: CASSSPRQPSSYEQYF. Using reference TRBV7-9 and TRBJ2-7 for the parts outside the CDR3, the full variable domain is DTGVSQNPRHKITKRGQNVTFRCDPISEHNRLYWYRQTLGQGPEFLTYFQNEAQLEKSRLLSDRFSAERPKGSFSTLEIQRTEQGDSAMYLCASSSPRQPSSYEQYFGPGTRLTVT.

The sample holds a few counts of this clone. The identical CDR3 is also encoded by other nucleotide sequences in the sample. The chain employs TRBV5-1 and TRBJ1-2; D uncertain. The CDR3 sequence is 12 residues long. The germline gives CDR1 SGHRS, CDR2 YFSETQ. The V gene lost 0 bases and the J gene lost 3 bases, with 3 bases spanning the gap. CDR3 protein: CASSLGDYGYTF. CDR3 DNA sequence: TGCGCCAGCAGCTTGGGAGACTATGGCTACACCTTC.

This clone was observed a single time. This chain links TRBV4-1 with TRBJ2-3, with D perhaps matching TRBD1 or TRBD2 (5 bases each). The CDR3 is made up of 15 amino acids. Germline V gene lookup returns CDR1 MGHRA and CDR2 YSYEKL. Deletions cut 0 bases from V and 5 bases from J, with 12 bases between. The CDR3 protein is CASSQDGTYVDTQYF. The CDR3 bases are TGCGCCAGCAGCCAAGATGGGACCTACGTAGATACGCAGTATTTT.

V gene TRBV4-2 combines with J gene TRBJ2-7, with D perhaps matching TRBD1 (6 bases). The V end lost 8 bases, the J end lost 7 bases, and 21 bases lay between the germline ends. The germline V gene encodes CDR1 LGHNA and CDR2 YNFKEQ. The CDR3 is 14 amino acids. The CDR3: CASQPRDTVGEQYF. The CDR3 bases are TGTGCCAGCCAACCTCGGGACACCGTAGGGGAGCAGTACTTC.

The chain links TRBV19 to TRBJ2-7; 9 bases align to TRBD1. The CDR3 extends over 13 amino acids. The J segment lost 7 bases and the V segment lost 11 bases, leaving 12 bases of the junction unmatched. CDR1 and CDR2 from the germline V gene are LNHDA and SQIVND (reference sequence). CDR3 sequence: CAWSGTGRLEQYF. Here the CDR3 DNA reads TGTGCCTGGTCCGGGACAGGGCGACTAGAGCAGTACTTC.

V gene TRBV5-1 combines with J gene TRBJ2-3, with 7 positions matching TRBD2. The V segment lost 9 bases and the J segment 0 bases; nucleotides outside the gene matches: 7. The germline V gene has CDR1 SGHRS and CDR2 YFSETQ. CDR3 size: 14 residues. The CDR3 region is CATASGISTDTQYF. CDR3 sequence (DNA): TGCGCCACCGCAAGCGGGATCAGCACAGATACGCAGTATTTT.

V is TRBV28 and J is TRBJ2-5, with 9 bases matching TRBD2. The CDR3 consists of 15 residues. With 5 bases clipped from V and 1 base from J, the junction kept 5 bases outside the gene matches. Germline V gene data show CDR1 as MDHEN and CDR2 as SYDVKM. CDR3 region: CASSLAGGAQETQYF. As DNA, the CDR3 is TGTGCCAGCAGTCTCGCGGGGGGGGCCCAAGAGACCCAGTACTTC.

The rearrangement uses TRBV30 and TRBJ2-7, with D perhaps given as TRBD1 or TRBD2 (6 bases each). Germline lookup yields CDR1 GTSNPN and CDR2 SVGIG (reference sequence). This CDR3 is built from 14 residues. Trimming left V 5 bases short and J 0 bases short, with 14 bases between. This CDR3 reads CAWGGGQSSYEQYF. The CDR3, as DNA: TGTGCCTGGGGAGGGGGGCAGAGCTCCTACGAGCAGTACTTC.

This clone has just one count. This clone may be a read error of a much larger clone one base away. The same CDR3 can be traced to other DNA sequences in this sample. V and J are TRBV5-6 and TRBJ2-1; unclear D gene. The CDR3 totals 11 residues. Germline V gene sequence: CDR1 SGHDT, CDR2 YYEEEE. Trimming cost V 4 bases and J 4 bases, with 3 bases left between them. The CDR3 loop is CASSLYNEQFF. The CDR3 DNA sequence: TGTGCCAGCAGCCTGTACAATGAGCAGTTCTTC.

The chain joins TRBV18 to TRBJ1-6; D uncertain. The ends were cut back, 3 bases at V and 0 bases at J, with 6 bases in the middle. This CDR3 region has 15 residues. The germline V gene encodes CDR1 KGHSH and CDR2 LQKENI. The CDR3 loop is CASSPLSSYNSPLHF. Here the CDR3 DNA reads TGTGCCAGCTCACCTCTGAGCTCCTATAATTCACCCCTCCACTTT.

In this sample, this clone turned up once. The chain is built from TRBV6-5 and TRBJ2-3; D possibly uses TRBD1 or TRBD2 (6 bases each). Trimming took 6 bases from V and 2 from J, leaving 15 bases between them. This CDR3 is 15 amino acids long. Germline CDR1 and CDR2: MNHEY and SVGAGI. CDR3 amino acids: CASRRGAHSTDTQYF. In nucleotides, the CDR3 is TGTGCCAGCAGGAGGGGGGCCCATTCCACAGATACGCAGTATTTT.

This clone was seen a handful of times. This sequence joins TRBV5-1 and TRBJ2-7; 8 bases align to TRBD2. The CDR3 totals 14 residues. CDR1 is SGHRS, CDR2 YFSETQ, per germline. Trimming at V came to 3 bases and at J to 4 bases, leaving 6 bases not matched to a gene. The CDR3 here is CASSSSGRQYEQYF. For the CDR3, the DNA is TGCGCCAGCAGCTCAAGCGGGAGACAGTACGAGCAGTACTTC.

The V call is TRBV9, the J call TRBJ2-5; possibly TRBD2 for D (6 bases). The V end was cut by 0 bases, the J end by 4 bases, with 19 bases between. Germline loops: CDR1 SGDLS, CDR2 YYNGEE. The length of the CDR3 is 17 residues. In DNA form, the CDR3 reads TGTGCCAGCAGCGTAGCTGATTTCGGGGGAGCGTCAGAGACCCAGTACTTC. Translating gives CASSVADFGGASETQYF.

The sample holds a few counts of this clone. V usage is TRBV4-3 and J usage is TRBJ2-1; 9 nucleotides agree with TRBD2. Germline CDR1 LGHNA, CDR2 YSLEER. V lost 3 bases and J lost 5; bases outside the gene matches: 8. This CDR3 region has 16 residues. The CDR3 region is CASSQTLAGAHNEQFF. The CDR3 coding sequence is TGCGCCAGCAGCCAGACCTTAGCGGGAGCCCACAATGAGCAGTTCTTC.

The chain recombines TRBV10-3 with TRBJ2-2, with D uncertain. Trimming shortened V by 3 bases and J by 1 base, and 3 bases separated the two germline ends. Germline CDR1 and CDR2: ENHRY and SYGVKD. The CDR3 consists of 13 residues. The CDR3 spells CAISDQNTGELFF. Here the CDR3 DNA reads TGTGCCATCAGTGACCAGAACACCGGGGAGCTGTTTTTT.

Only one count was recorded for this clone. J is TRBJ1-6 and V is TRBV10-3, with 7 bases fitting TRBD1. The CDR3 is 14 amino acids. The germline CDR1 and CDR2 sequences are ENHRY and SYGVKD. The junction had 6 bases not matched to a gene; V was cut back by 6 bases and J by 7 bases. CDR3 amino acids: CAIRDGTENSPLHF. The CDR3 nucleotides are TGTGCCATCAGGGACGGGACAGAAAATTCACCCCTCCACTTT.